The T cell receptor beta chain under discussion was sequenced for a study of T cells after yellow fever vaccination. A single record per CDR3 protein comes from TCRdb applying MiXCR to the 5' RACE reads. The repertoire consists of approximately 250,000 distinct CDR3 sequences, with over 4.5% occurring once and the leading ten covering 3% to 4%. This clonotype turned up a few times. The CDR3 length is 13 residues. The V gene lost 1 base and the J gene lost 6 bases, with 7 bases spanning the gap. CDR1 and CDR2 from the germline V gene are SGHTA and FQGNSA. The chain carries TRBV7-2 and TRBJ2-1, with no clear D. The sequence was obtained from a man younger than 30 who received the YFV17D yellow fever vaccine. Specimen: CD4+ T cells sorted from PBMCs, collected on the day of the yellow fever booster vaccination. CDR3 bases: TGTGCCAGCAGCTTAGGGATGTCCAATGAGCAGTTCTTC. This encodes CASSLGMSNEQFF.